One sample yielded the 20 T cell receptor beta chains listed below, sequenced in a study of blood T cell repertoires in COVID-19. Repertoires were generated with immunoSEQ multiplex PCR, while TCRdb's copy carries only in-frame clones and drops some. The sample yields 350,000 or so clones, approximately 86% seen once. The specimen sequenced was PBMCs or T cells enriched from blood (not recorded which). These receptor sequences come from a woman aged 40 to 50 with acute COVID-19.

The chain couples TRBV6-4 to TRBJ1-2, with D tentatively TRBD1 (6 bases). CDR1 and CDR2 from the germline V gene are MRHNA and SNTAGT. The ends were cut back, 0 bases at V and 4 bases at J, with 15 bases in the middle. The CDR3 loop spans 16 amino acids. DNA of the CDR3: TGTGCCAGCAGTGACTCGTGGCAGGGGCGAAGCTATGGCTACACCTTC. Translating gives CASSDSWQGRSYGYTF.

The V and J genes are TRBV20-1 and TRBJ2-7; D not resolved. This CDR3 contains 11 residues. The ends were cut back, 4 bases at V and 3 bases at J, with 7 bases in the middle. CDR1 and CDR2 from the germline V gene are DFQATT and SNEGSKA (reference sequence). DNA of the CDR3: TGCAGTGCTAACCAGATCTACGAGCAGTACTTC. Residues: CSANQIYEQYF.

The J gene is TRBJ2-1, the V gene TRBV2, with D perhaps TRBD2 (6 bases). Germline V lookup: CDR1 SNHLY, CDR2 FYNNEI. The CDR3 length is 18 residues. V was cut by 3 bases and J by 6 bases, with 24 bases left in between. In DNA, the CDR3 is TGTGCCAGCAGTGATCCCCAATACCGGGACTTCGGGAGCAATGAGCAGTTCTTC. Translated: CASSDPQYRDFGSNEQFF.

The gene calls are TRBV6-5 and TRBJ2-3, with a possible D match to TRBD1 (5 bases). Trimming removed 6 bases from V and 2 bases from J, with 15 bases in between. This CDR3 region has 15 residues. Germline-derived CDR1 and CDR2 are MNHEY and SVGAGI. CDR3 residues: CASSQGQGYTDTQYF. For the CDR3, the DNA is TGTGCCAGCAGCCAAGGGCAGGGTTACACAGATACGCAGTATTTT.

The chain has TRBV20-1 and TRBJ1-6, with D tentatively TRBD1 (5 bases). The V gene's germline CDR1 is DFQATT and CDR2 SNEGSKA (reference sequence). The ends were cut back, 3 bases at V and 0 bases at J, with 15 bases in the middle. The CDR3 sequence is 17 residues long. In DNA, the CDR3 is TGCAGTGCTAGTCGCGGGGCCCGAAGCTCCTATAATTCACCCCTCCACTTT. Protein sequence: CSASRGARSSYNSPLHF.

This clone was seen just once. This chain connects TRBV9 to TRBJ1-6; D is unresolved. This CDR3 spans 15 amino acids. The germline CDR1 and CDR2 sequences are SGDLS and YYNGEE. Trimming removed 3 bases at V and 4 bases at J, with 11 bases between. CDR3 DNA: TGTGCCAGCAGCGCCGTCACGAGTTATAATTCACCCCTCCACTTT. Translating gives CASSAVTSYNSPLHF.

The chain links TRBV25-1 to TRBJ1-5; 8 bases are a match to TRBD1. The CDR3 is made up of 13 amino acids. Per germline, CDR1 MGHDK and CDR2 SYGVNS. Losses at the gene ends were 2 bases for V and 10 bases for J; bases not matched to a gene: 4. CDR3 residues: CASSEVAGGPQHF. The CDR3 region has the DNA TGTGCCAGCAGTGAAGTTGCAGGGGGCCCCCAGCATTTT.

The chain employs TRBV10-3 and TRBJ1-1; D is unclear. Per germline, CDR1 ENHRY and CDR2 SYGVKD. V was clipped by 11 bases and J by 4 bases, with 20 bases between them. CDR3 length equals 14 residues. This CDR3 is CAATPDTFATEAFF. The CDR3 nucleotides read TGTGCCGCGACCCCCGACACCTTTGCCACTGAAGCTTTCTTT.

This chain uses TRBV2 with TRBJ1-2; possibly TRBD1 for D (5 bases). Germline assignment: CDR1 SNHLY and CDR2 FYNNEI. This CDR3 is 13 amino acids long. V shed 2 bases and J shed 7 bases, with 11 bases lying between them. The CDR3 DNA is TGTGCCAGCAGTGAAAGGGGACTATTTGGCTACACCTTC. It translates to CASSERGLFGYTF.

This chain links TRBV18 with TRBJ2-1, with D maybe TRBD2 (6 bases). The CDR3 spans 17 residues. Germline V gene data show CDR1 as KGHSH and CDR2 as LQKENI. V gave up 2 bases and J gave up 8 bases, with 22 bases separating them. The CDR3 DNA sequence: TGTGCCAGCTCACCAGAGTTTTCGGCTAGCGATCTATATGAGCAGTTCTTC. Protein: CASSPEFSASDLYEQFF. Variable domain in full (rest from reference TRBV18 and TRBJ2-1): NAGVMQNPRHLVRRRGQEARLRCSPMKGHSHVYWYRQLPEEGLKFMVYLQKENIIDESGMPKERFSAEFPKEGPSILRIQQVVRGDSAAYFCASSPEFSASDLYEQFFGPGTRLTVL.

V usage is TRBV9 and J usage is TRBJ1-6; 9 bases agree with TRBD1. There are 16 residues in the CDR3. V shed 0 bases and J 9 bases; nucleotides not matched to a gene: 7. Germline lookup yields CDR1 SGDLS and CDR2 YYNGEE. The CDR3, as DNA: TGTGCCAGCAGCGTAGGGCCGGGACAGGGCAGTTCACCCCTCCACTTT. Amino acids: CASSVGPGQGSSPLHF.

This chain connects TRBV7-3 to TRBJ1-1; 9 bases agree with TRBD1. The V gene's germline CDR1 is SGHTA and CDR2 FQGTGA. The CDR3 has 16 residues. J was trimmed by 3 bases and V by 5 bases; bases with no gene match: 10. CDR3 in DNA: TGTGCCAGCAGCCCAACAGGGGGCGGAATGGACACTGAAGCTTTCTTT. Translating it yields CASSPTGGGMDTEAFF.

In this sample, this clone turned up once. V is TRBV12-3 or TRBV12-4 and J is TRBJ1-2; D gene uncertain. This CDR3 spans 13 amino acids. V dropped 5 bases and J dropped 8 bases, with 15 bases sitting between them. The CDR3 DNA sequence: TGTGCCAGCAGTCTCATAGAGGGCGGAGGCTACACCTTC. This codes for CASSLIEGGGYTF.

The table lists this clone with a few counts. CDR3 sequence (DNA): TGTGCCAGCAGCTTATTCCTGGTGGGGCGGGGGAGCTCCTACAATGAGCAGTTCTTC. Translated: CASSLFLVGRGSSYNEQFF. The chain uses TRBV7-2 and TRBJ2-1, with TRBD2 matching over 7 bases. Trimming removed 2 bases from V and 0 bases from J; junction bases left unmatched: 13. Germline assignment: CDR1 SGHTA and CDR2 FQGNSA. The CDR3 has 19 residues.

The chain carries TRBV5-1 and TRBJ1-2, with 8 positions matching TRBD1. The CDR3 sequence is 18 residues long. The germline V gene has CDR1 SGHRS and CDR2 YFSETQ. J gave up 1 base and V 2 bases, and 13 bases lay outside the gene matches. This CDR3 is CASSFVPDRANDNYGYTF. DNA for the CDR3: TGCGCCAGCAGCTTTGTACCGGACAGGGCGAACGATAACTATGGCTACACCTTC.

The V call is TRBV19, the J call TRBJ1-5, with D hard to call. The CDR3 runs to 16 residues. Germline CDR1 reads LNHDA; CDR2 reads SQIVND (reference sequence). V lost 0 bases and J lost 1, with 10 bases in between. The CDR3 nucleotides read TGTGCCAGTAGTATAGATGATAGGAGAAGCAATCAGCCCCAGCATTTT. Translation: CASSIDDRRSNQPQHF.

This clone has only one observation. This chain links TRBV9 with TRBJ1-2, with D unresolved. The germline V gene encodes CDR1 SGDLS and CDR2 YYNGEE. CDR3 length: 14 amino acids. Trimming took 1 base from V and 6 from J, leaving 13 bases between them. In nucleotides, the CDR3 is TGTGCCAGCAGCGTATTCAGTGGGCGCGATGGCTACACCTTC. Translated, it gives CASSVFSGRDGYTF.

The rearrangement uses TRBV3-1 (or the pseudogene TRBV3-2) and TRBJ1-3, with no clear D. Trimming pared 4 bases from V and 9 bases from J, leaving 13 bases between. Germline lookup yields CDR1 LGHDT and CDR2 YNNKEL (reference sequence). The CDR3 loop spans 13 amino acids. For the CDR3, the DNA is TGTGCCAGCAGCCTGGCGGCCTCGGTCACCATATATTTT. It encodes CASSLAASVTIYF.

The chain carries TRBV27 and TRBJ2-2; possible D gene TRBD1, 5 bases. This CDR3 has 13 amino acids. Germline CDR1 reads MNHEY; CDR2 reads SMNVEV (reference sequence). The V gene lost 10 bases and the J gene lost 0 bases, with 9 bases spanning the gap. The CDR3 DNA reads TGTGCCATTAGGACACCGAACACCGGGGAGCTGTTTTTT. It is translated as CAIRTPNTGELFF.

V and J are TRBV2 and TRBJ2-4; TRBD2 is a possible D gene (6 bases). The germline V gene encodes CDR1 SNHLY and CDR2 FYNNEI. There are 14 residues in the CDR3. Trimming removed 4 bases from V and 8 bases from J, with 15 bases in between. CDR3 DNA: TGTGCCAGCAGTGCTGGCGGGGTTAAATACATTCAGTACTTC. Translated: CASSAGGVKYIQYF. The full variable domain, its missing parts supplied by reference TRBV2 and TRBJ2-4, is EPEVTQTPSHQVTQMGQEVILRCVPISNHLYFYWYRQILGQKVEFLVSFYNNEISEKSEIFDDQFSVERPDGSNFTLKIRSTKLEDSAMYFCASSAGGVKYIQYFGAGTRLSVL.